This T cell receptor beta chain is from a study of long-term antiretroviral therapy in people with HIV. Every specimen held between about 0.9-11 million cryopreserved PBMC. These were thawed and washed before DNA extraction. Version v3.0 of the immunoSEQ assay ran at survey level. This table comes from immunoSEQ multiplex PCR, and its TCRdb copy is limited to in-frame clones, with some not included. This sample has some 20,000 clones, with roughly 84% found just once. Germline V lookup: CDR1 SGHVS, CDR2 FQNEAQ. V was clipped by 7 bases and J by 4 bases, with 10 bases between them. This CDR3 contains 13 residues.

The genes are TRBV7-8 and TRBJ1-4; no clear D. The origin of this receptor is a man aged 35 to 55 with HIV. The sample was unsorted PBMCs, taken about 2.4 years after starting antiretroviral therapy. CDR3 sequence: CASKESINEKLFF. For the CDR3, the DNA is TGTGCCAGCAAGGAGAGTATTAATGAAAAACTGTTTTTT.